Below are 13 T cell receptor beta chains sequenced from a single sample in a study of T cells after yellow fever vaccination. TCRdb reanalysed the 5' RACE reads using MiXCR and keeps one entry per CDR3 protein. The sample records roughly 340,000 distinct CDR3 sequences, more than 8.5% being singletons. Here the sequenced sample was PBMCs, taken on the day of the first yellow fever vaccination. Receptor source: a man younger than 30 who received the YFV17D yellow fever vaccine.

The rearrangement links TRBV5-1 to TRBJ1-1; D gene uncertain. Germline loops: CDR1 SGHRS, CDR2 YFSETQ. Trimming cost V 2 bases and J 1 base, with 9 bases left between them. The CDR3 extends over 14 amino acids. The CDR3 is CASSFGEPNTEAFF. In DNA form, the CDR3 reads TGCGCCAGCAGCTTCGGGGAACCGAACACTGAAGCTTTCTTT.

V is TRBV4-1 and J is TRBJ2-6; no definite D call. Germline lookup yields CDR1 MGHRA and CDR2 YSYEKL. V dropped 1 base and J dropped 2 bases, with 15 bases sitting between them. The CDR3 runs to 18 residues. In DNA, the CDR3 is TGCGCCAGCAGCCAAGTCCTGGGAAGGAGACCTGGGGCCAACGTCCTGACTTTC. Residues: CASSQVLGRRPGANVLTF.

This clonotype appeared a few times. The chain couples TRBV30 to TRBJ1-3; no firm D call. Germline loops: CDR1 GTSNPN, CDR2 SVGIG (reference sequence). Trimming removed 0 bases at V and 3 bases at J, with 6 bases between. This CDR3 region has 13 residues. The CDR3 DNA is TGTGCCTGGAGTGTGAGACGTGGAAACACCATATATTTT. Translated: CAWSVRRGNTIYF.

The chain employs TRBV30 and TRBJ2-7; D is ambiguous. V shed 2 bases and J shed 4 bases, with 9 bases lying between them. CDR3 length: 12 amino acids. The germline V gene has CDR1 GTSNPN and CDR2 SVGIG (reference sequence). The CDR3 DNA reads as TGTGCCTGGAGTCGGACCGCATACGAGCAGTACTTC. As protein: CAWSRTAYEQYF.

This chain connects TRBV24-1 to TRBJ1-5; 7 bases line up with TRBD1. Germline V gene lookup returns CDR1 KGHDR and CDR2 SFDVKD. The CDR3 loop spans 15 amino acids. V shed 7 bases, J shed 3 bases, and the junction held 8 bases outside the gene matches. The CDR3 coding sequence is TGTGCCACCAGGGCGCGGACAGGACTCAATCAGCCCCAGCATTTT. This codes for CATRARTGLNQPQHF.

There are a few counts of this clonotype. CDR3 nucleotide sequence: TGCGCCAGCAGCTCAGCGGGGGGCCTCAACACCGGGGAGCTGTTTTTT. This sequence encodes CASSSAGGLNTGELFF. V usage is TRBV5-1 and J usage is TRBJ2-2; 9 bases map to TRBD2. The V gene's germline CDR1 is SGHRS and CDR2 YFSETQ. The CDR3 consists of 16 residues. V was pared by 3 bases and J by 2 bases, with 5 bases of the junction left unmatched.

Remarks on this clonotype: This clone may be a read error of a much larger clone one base away. Given the absence of the conserved phenylalanine or tryptophan at the CDR3 end, a read error is likely. The CDR3 loop is CASKGESSGANVLTL. As DNA, the CDR3 is TGTGCCAGCAAGGGGGAGTCCTCTGGGGCCAACGTCCTGACTCTC. The chain carries TRBV27 and TRBJ2-6; TRBD1 is a possible D gene (6 bases). CDR1 is MNHEY and CDR2 is SMNVEV in the germline V gene (reference sequence). The CDR3 loop spans 15 amino acids. V was cut by 7 bases and J by 0 bases, with 10 bases left in between.

The V and J genes are TRBV15 and TRBJ2-3; tentative D call: TRBD2 (6 bases). Germline V gene lookup returns CDR1 LNHNV and CDR2 YYDKDF (reference sequence). The CDR3 runs 16 residues. V lost 0 bases, J lost 0 bases, and 10 bases lay in between. In nucleotides, the CDR3 is TGTGCCACCAGCAGAGACCGCGGGGCAAGCACAGATACGCAGTATTTT. It is translated as CATSRDRGASTDTQYF.

This clonotype was seen only a few times. This chain links TRBV11-2 with TRBJ2-7; maybe TRBD1 (5 bases). The CDR3 is 16 residues long. Looked up from germline, CDR1 is SGHAT and CDR2 is FQNNGV. V was trimmed by 5 bases and J by 1 base, leaving 18 bases between them. The CDR3 region is CASSQGLGARSYEQYF. DNA for the CDR3: TGTGCCAGCAGCCAAGGCCTTGGGGCCAGGTCCTACGAGCAGTACTTC.

The sample holds a few counts of this clonotype. The chain carries TRBV4-3 and TRBJ2-1, with D tentatively TRBD1 or TRBD2 (6 bases each). The CDR3 is 15 amino acids. Trimming took 6 bases from V and 4 from J, leaving 16 bases between them. Germline lookup yields CDR1 LGHNA and CDR2 YSLEER. This CDR3 reads CASSAGGIFYNEQFF. Here the CDR3 DNA reads TGCGCCAGCAGTGCCGGGGGCATTTTTTACAATGAGCAGTTCTTC.

The rearrangement uses TRBV15 and TRBJ2-1; D gene uncertain. V was cut by 0 bases and J by 8 bases, with 17 bases left in between. The CDR3 length is 16 residues. Germline V gene data show CDR1 as LNHNV and CDR2 as YYDKDF (reference sequence). The CDR3 region is CATSRDLVVGKDEQFF. The CDR3 bases are TGTGCCACCAGCAGAGATCTGGTGGTCGGAAAGGATGAGCAGTTCTTC.

This clonotype appeared a few times. This chain uses TRBV28 with TRBJ1-5, with a possible D match to TRBD1 (6 bases). V lost 6 bases to trimming and J lost 0 bases, with 12 bases between them. The germline gives CDR1 MDHEN, CDR2 SYDVKM. The CDR3 extends over 15 amino acids. The DNA for the CDR3 is TGTGCCAGCAGATCTACAGGGTATAGCAATCAGCCCCAGCATTTT. It translates to CASRSTGYSNQPQHF. Full variable domain (remainder filled in from reference TRBV28 and TRBJ1-5): DVKVTQSSRYLVKRTGEKVFLECVQDMDHENMFWYRQDPGLGLRLIYFSYDVKMKEKGDIPEGYSVSREKKERFSLILESASTNQTSMYLCASRSTGYSNQPQHFGDGTRLSIL.

This clonotype was recorded many times. This chain uses TRBV20-1 with TRBJ1-4, with a possible D match to TRBD1 (5 bases). The ends were cut back, 0 bases at V and 3 bases at J, with 11 bases in the middle. Germline V gene data show CDR1 as DFQATT and CDR2 as SNEGSKA (reference sequence). CDR3 length equals 15 residues. The CDR3 DNA reads as TGCAGTGCTAGAGATGGGGGAAACGCTAATGAAAAACTGTTTTTT. The encoded protein is CSARDGGNANEKLFF.